This TCR beta chain was profiled in a study of cytomegalovirus exposure and HLA in healthy donors. As for the study in general: Out of about 180 million T cells, an earlier analysis found about 120 million unique TCR beta sequences in total.

Overall study results and limits: Follow-up analysis found HLA locus-dependent TCR association rates, highest for DRB1 and lowest for HLA-C. A list of 150 or so TCR beta chains associated with cytomegalovirus was given.

Germline V gene lookup returns CDR1 SGHNT and CDR2 YYREEE (reference sequence). The CDR3 runs to 14 residues. The V end was cut by 0 bases, the J end by 0 bases, with 7 bases between. The PCR had 60 Vbeta and 13 Jbeta primers. Using immunoSEQ multiplex PCR, the repertoire was profiled, and TCRdb retains in-frame clones only, with some absent. The data hold fewer than 200,000 clones, with roughly four fifths observed a single time. Concerning this clone itself: As yet, its antigen is unknown.

The source is a female donor in good health and CMV-seronegative. The sequencing sample was made of PBMCs. The gene calls are TRBV5-4 and TRBJ2-7, with a weak D call TRBD1 (5 bases). The CDR3 sequence is CASSLGQYSYEQYF. The CDR3 coding sequence is TGTGCCAGCAGCTTGGGACAGTACTCCTACGAGCAGTACTTC.